The 2 T cell receptor beta chains below all came from one sample that was sequenced in a study of regulatory T cells in long-lasting Graves disease. Time point described: newly diagnosed GD, antithyroid drugs for less than 3 months. Isolated PBMC RNA provided the starting material for the TCR library. Building the TCR beta libraries relied on iRepertoire HTBI primers, and CDR3 regions underwent Arm-PCR. TCRdb itself ran the multiplex PCR reads through MiXCR, one entry per CDR3 protein. Here the sample spans 300,000 to 400,000 distinct CDR3 sequences, 16% being singletons. The sample was also reused in another study, on T cells in Graves' hyperthyroidism and ophthalmopathy.

The sequencing used peripheral blood mononuclear cells (PBMCs), collected at new diagnosis, from a patient treated with antithyroid drugs. These receptors were obtained from a man aged 35 to 55 with Graves disease.

This clonotype came up many times. The genes are TRBV5-6 and TRBJ2-7, with 11 bases identical to TRBD2. CDR1 is SGHDT and CDR2 is YYEEEE in the germline V gene. The V segment lost 5 bases and the J segment 0 bases; nucleotides outside the gene matches: 4. CDR3 length equals 15 residues. The CDR3 loop is CASRLGLAGSYEQYF. The CDR3 DNA is TGTGCCAGCAGACTAGGACTAGCGGGCTCCTACGAGCAGTACTTC.

This clonotype was picked up many times. The chain uses TRBV6-1 and TRBJ1-2; D ambiguous. V dropped 1 base and J dropped 5 bases, with 11 bases sitting between them. Germline-derived CDR1 and CDR2 are MNHNS and SASEGT. The CDR3 extends over 14 amino acids. DNA for the CDR3: TGTGCCAGCAGTGAAGAGTGGGGATTATATGGCTACACCTTC. This gives the protein CASSEEWGLYGYTF.